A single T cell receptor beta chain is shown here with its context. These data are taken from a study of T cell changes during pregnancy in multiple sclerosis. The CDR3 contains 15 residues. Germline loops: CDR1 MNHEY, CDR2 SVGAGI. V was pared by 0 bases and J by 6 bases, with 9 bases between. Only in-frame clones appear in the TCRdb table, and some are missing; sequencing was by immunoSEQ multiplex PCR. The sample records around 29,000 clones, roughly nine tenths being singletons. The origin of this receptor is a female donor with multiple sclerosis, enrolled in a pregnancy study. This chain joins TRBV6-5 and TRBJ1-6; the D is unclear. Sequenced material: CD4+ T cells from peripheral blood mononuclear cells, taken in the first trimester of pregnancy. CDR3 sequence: CASSYSVSANSPLHF. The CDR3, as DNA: TGTGCCAGCAGTTACTCCGTCAGCGCTAATTCACCCCTCCACTTT.